The rows below give T cell receptor beta chains drawn from one sample of a study of blood T cell repertoires in COVID-19. Method: immunoSEQ multiplex PCR; TCRdb's copy keeps in-frame clones and lacks some. The sample gives under 250,000 clones, around four fifths of which show up once; about 2.3% is in the top ten. Sequencing was performed on peripheral blood. The origin of the receptors is a woman aged 40 to 50 with active or convalescent COVID-19. Each CDR3 is given with its conserved first and last residue. Each record gives: V gene, J gene, CDR3 protein.

V gene: TRBV5-1; J gene: TRBJ1-1; CDR3 protein: CASSLQGQTNTEAFF
V gene: TRBV7-2; J gene: TRBJ2-7; CDR3 protein: CASSLVSEQYF
V gene: TRBV19; J gene: TRBJ1-5; CDR3 protein: CASSISGTGQGQPQHF
V gene: TRBV6-6; J gene: TRBJ1-2; CDR3 protein: CASSPDSLGEGYTF
V gene: TRBV28; J gene: TRBJ2-7; CDR3 protein: CASSPTGRSIYEQYF
V gene: TRBV18; J gene: TRBJ2-5; CDR3 protein: CASRKANQETQYF
V gene: TRBV6-5; J gene: TRBJ2-7; CDR3 protein: CATPGDWGSYEQYF
V gene: TRBV29-1; J gene: TRBJ2-7; CDR3 protein: CSAYSGGAHEQYF
V gene: TRBV4-3; J gene: TRBJ2-1; CDR3 protein: CASSQQTGDNEQFF
V gene: TRBV12-5; J gene: TRBJ2-1; CDR3 protein: CASGLPRPGLASPNEQFF
V gene: TRBV9; J gene: TRBJ2-1; CDR3 protein: CASSIVGQSGEQFF
V gene: TRBV5-6; J gene: TRBJ2-7; CDR3 protein: CASSLFLESGRYEQYF
V gene: TRBV7-8; J gene: TRBJ2-3; CDR3 protein: CASSKTRGASSTDTQYF
V gene: TRBV4-1; J gene: TRBJ2-7; CDR3 protein: CASSQEGRGTSGRLPYEQYF
V gene: TRBV12-3/TRBV12-4; J gene: TRBJ2-7; CDR3 protein: CASSSGLFYEQYF
V gene: TRBV19; J gene: TRBJ2-7; CDR3 protein: CASSIDPRGRISYEQYF
V gene: TRBV9; J gene: TRBJ1-2; CDR3 protein: CASSVSGRAGYTF